A selection of T cell receptor beta chains follows, all from one sample in a study of Ad26.COV2.S vaccination and SARS-CoV-2 variants. The repertoire was sequenced with immunoSEQ multiplex PCR; TCRdb's copy has only in-frame clones and lacks some. The data show about 680,000 clones, roughly nine tenths seen once. The sequencing here drew on peripheral blood, taken in a trial of Ad26.COV2.S vaccine versus placebo. Receptors were obtained from a person between 18 and 60 years old who received the Ad26.COV2.S COVID-19 vaccine or a placebo. The CDR3 runs from the conserved cysteine through the conserved F or W.

v_call | cdr3_aa
TRBV5-1 | CASSLWPSGSTDTQYF
TRBV7-8 | CASSKPGQGYGDYTF
TRBV30 | CAWSVLGEYSNQPQHF
TRBV18 | CASSREGAGNTEAFF
TRBV19 | CASVSRGGSEAFF
TRBV7-9 | CASSRGGRETQYF
TRBV2 | CASSPGEAMTGAYYF
TRBV5-1 | CASSPTGVTGELFF
TRBV20-1 | CSAPRGGEQYF
TRBV6-2/TRBV6-3 | CASSYNVRSDSYNSPLHF
TRBV2 | CASSRTATFNEQFF
TRBV2 | CASSEGLAYEQFF